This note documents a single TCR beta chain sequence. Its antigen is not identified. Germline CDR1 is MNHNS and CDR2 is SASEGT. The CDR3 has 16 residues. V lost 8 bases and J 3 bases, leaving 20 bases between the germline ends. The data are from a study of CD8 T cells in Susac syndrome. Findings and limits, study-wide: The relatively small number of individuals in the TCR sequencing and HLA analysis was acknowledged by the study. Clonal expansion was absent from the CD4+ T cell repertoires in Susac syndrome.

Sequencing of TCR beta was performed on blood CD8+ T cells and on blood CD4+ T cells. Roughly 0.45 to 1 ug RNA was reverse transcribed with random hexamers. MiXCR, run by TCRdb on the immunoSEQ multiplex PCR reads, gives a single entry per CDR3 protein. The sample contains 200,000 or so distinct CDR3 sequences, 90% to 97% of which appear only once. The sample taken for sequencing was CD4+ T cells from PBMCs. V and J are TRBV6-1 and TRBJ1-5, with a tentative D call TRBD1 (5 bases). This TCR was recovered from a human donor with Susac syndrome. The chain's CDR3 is CASGSGAGTFNQPQHF. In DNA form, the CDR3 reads TGTGCCAGCGGGAGTGGGGCAGGGACCTTCAATCAGCCCCAGCATTTT.